Listed below are T cell receptor beta chains from one sample, sequenced in a study of T cells in tuberculosis. Repertoires were generated with immunoSEQ multiplex PCR, while TCRdb's copy carries only in-frame clones and drops some. The top ten hold about 2.2% of the sample, which has 30,000 to 35,000 clones, about nine tenths seen once. Sequencing input: PBMCs. These TCRs come from a donor between 10 and 35 years old with latent tuberculosis or without tuberculosis infection. CDR3s include the opening cysteine and the closing phenylalanine or tryptophan. The D gene is left open where the match is weak. For some rows the clone size is stated as once, few or many, or as a class when expanded; others skip it.

v_gene: TRBV28; d_gene: -; j_gene: TRBJ2-5; abundance: -; CDR3nt: TGTGCCAGCAGACTAGGAGGGTCTTTAGAGACCCAGTACTTC; CDR3aa: CASRLGGSLETQYF
v_gene: TRBV23-1; d_gene: TRBD1; j_gene: TRBJ2-7; abundance: -; CDR3nt: TGCGCCAGCAGTCAATGGGCAGCCCGGACAGGGGTCTACGAGCAGTACTTC; CDR3aa: CASSQWAARTGVYEQYF
v_gene: TRBV5-5; d_gene: -; j_gene: TRBJ1-3; abundance: -; CDR3nt: TGTGCCAGCAGCAACCGAGGGATCTCTGGAAACACCATATATTTT; CDR3aa: CASSNRGISGNTIYF
v_gene: TRBV14; d_gene: TRBD1; j_gene: TRBJ1-2; abundance: -; CDR3nt: TGTGCCAGCAGCGAAAGACAGGGCTCCCCCTATGGCTACACCTTC; CDR3aa: CASSERQGSPYGYTF
v_gene: TRBV30; d_gene: -; j_gene: TRBJ1-5; abundance: -; CDR3nt: TGTGCCTGGAGTGTACCCGAAGGGAGGAATCAGCCCCAGCATTTT; CDR3aa: CAWSVPEGRNQPQHF
v_gene: TRBV28; d_gene: TRBD1; j_gene: TRBJ1-5; abundance: -; CDR3nt: TGTGCCAGCAATCCCTCGACAGGGGGCCGGAATCAGCCCCAGCATTTT; CDR3aa: CASNPSTGGRNQPQHF
v_gene: TRBV2; d_gene: TRBD2; j_gene: TRBJ2-5; abundance: -; CDR3nt: TGTGCCAGCAGCTATTCTAGCGGGAATCAAGAGACCCAGTACTTC; CDR3aa: CASSYSSGNQETQYF
v_gene: TRBV5-1; d_gene: -; j_gene: TRBJ2-1; abundance: -; CDR3nt: TGCGCCAGCAACAGGGAAGGGACCTCCTACAATGAGCAGTTCTTC; CDR3aa: CASNREGTSYNEQFF
v_gene: TRBV25-1; d_gene: -; j_gene: TRBJ2-7; abundance: -; CDR3nt: TGTGCCAGCAGTGAAACGGGACAAGCCAGCGAGCAGTACTTC; CDR3aa: CASSETGQASEQYF
v_gene: TRBV9; d_gene: -; j_gene: TRBJ2-7; abundance: -; CDR3nt: TGTGCCAGCAGCGTAGGGTCCCTAGGGGCCTACGAGCAGTACTTC; CDR3aa: CASSVGSLGAYEQYF
v_gene: TRBV29-1; d_gene: TRBD2; j_gene: TRBJ2-7; abundance: once; CDR3nt: TGCAGCGTGGGGCTAGCGGGAGGGCCCTACGAGCAGTACTTC; CDR3aa: CSVGLAGGPYEQYF
v_gene: TRBV4-1; d_gene: TRBD1; j_gene: TRBJ1-3; abundance: -; CDR3nt: TGCGCCAGCAGCCTAAGGCCGGGACAGGTCTCTGGAAACACCATATATTTT; CDR3aa: CASSLRPGQVSGNTIYF
v_gene: TRBV6-4; d_gene: TRBD1; j_gene: TRBJ2-6; abundance: few; CDR3nt: TGTGCCAGCAGTGAATCCGGGACAGATAACGTCCTGACTTTC; CDR3aa: CASSESGTDNVLTF
v_gene: TRBV19; d_gene: -; j_gene: TRBJ1-1; abundance: -; CDR3nt: TGTGCCACCCATCGGCGAGAGGGTTTAACCACTGAAGCTTTCTTT; CDR3aa: CATHRREGLTTEAFF
v_gene: TRBV28; d_gene: -; j_gene: TRBJ2-3; abundance: once; CDR3nt: TGTGCCAGCAGTAACCAGGGGCCGGGGACAGATACGCAGTATTTT; CDR3aa: CASSNQGPGTDTQYF
v_gene: TRBV18; d_gene: -; j_gene: TRBJ2-1; abundance: -; CDR3nt: TGTGCCAGCTCATCACTAGCACCCGAACTACGCCTCAATGAGCAGTTCTTC; CDR3aa: CASSSLAPELRLNEQFF
v_gene: TRBV28; d_gene: -; j_gene: TRBJ1-4; abundance: once; CDR3nt: TGTGCCAGCAGTTTCTACCGGGGGGCGGATGAAAAACTGTTTTTT; CDR3aa: CASSFYRGADEKLFF
v_gene: TRBV27; d_gene: -; j_gene: TRBJ2-3; abundance: -; CDR3nt: TGTGCCAGCAGCTCAGGTTATCTCACAGATACGCAGTATTTT; CDR3aa: CASSSGYLTDTQYF
v_gene: TRBV30; d_gene: -; j_gene: TRBJ1-1; abundance: -; CDR3nt: TGTGCCTGGAGTCGGGGGGTAGGGACTGAAGCTTTCTTT; CDR3aa: CAWSRGVGTEAFF
v_gene: TRBV29-1; d_gene: TRBD1; j_gene: TRBJ1-1; abundance: -; CDR3nt: TGCAGCGTGGGGACAGGGATGAACACTGAAGCTTTCTTT; CDR3aa: CSVGTGMNTEAFF
v_gene: TRBV28; d_gene: TRBD1; j_gene: TRBJ1-5; abundance: -; CDR3nt: TGTGCCAGCAGAACTCCGGGACAGGGGCTTAGTCAGCCCCAGCATTTT; CDR3aa: CASRTPGQGLSQPQHF
v_gene: TRBV7-9; d_gene: -; j_gene: TRBJ1-4; abundance: -; CDR3nt: TGTGCCAGCAGCAAGTGGGGAGAGACTAATGAAAAACTGTTTTTT; CDR3aa: CASSKWGETNEKLFF
v_gene: TRBV7-3; d_gene: TRBD2; j_gene: TRBJ2-1; abundance: -; CDR3nt: TGTGCCAGCAGCCGCGTTGGGAGGGTAAATGAGCAGTTCTTC; CDR3aa: CASSRVGRVNEQFF
v_gene: TRBV14; d_gene: TRBD1; j_gene: TRBJ1-1; abundance: -; CDR3nt: TGTGCCAGCAGCCAAGATCGGACAGGGAATCCCACTGAAGCTTTCTTT; CDR3aa: CASSQDRTGNPTEAFF
v_gene: TRBV12-5; d_gene: TRBD1; j_gene: TRBJ1-2; abundance: -; CDR3nt: TGTGCTAGTGGTTCCCCCTCGTCGACAGGGGCCAGGAACTACACCTTC; CDR3aa: CASGSPSSTGARNYTF
v_gene: TRBV6-4; d_gene: TRBD2; j_gene: TRBJ2-1; abundance: few; CDR3nt: TGTGCCAGCAGCGGGACTAGCGGTGGAAGTGAGCAGTTCTTC; CDR3aa: CASSGTSGGSEQFF
v_gene: TRBV7-2; d_gene: TRBD2; j_gene: TRBJ2-1; abundance: -; CDR3nt: TGTGCCAGCAGCCCACGCTCCAACCCGGGAGGTTACAATGAGCAGTTCTTC; CDR3aa: CASSPRSNPGGYNEQFF
v_gene: TRBV6-5; d_gene: TRBD1; j_gene: TRBJ1-4; abundance: -; CDR3nt: TGTGCCAGCAGTACACAGGGGTTTTATGAAAAACTGTTTTTT; CDR3aa: CASSTQGFYEKLFF